The TCR beta chain under discussion was sequenced for a study of CD8+ T cells in alopecia areata. General study results and limits: It was observed that many expanded lesional clones persisted in scalp and blood during tofacitinib. Besides other cells, scalp samples also yield sequences of resident alphabeta T cells from normal skin.

V lost 6 bases to trimming and J lost 1 base, with 9 bases between them. Germline CDR1 GTSNPN, CDR2 SVGIG (reference sequence). The CDR3 spans 12 residues. This clone is a singleton in its sample. What it recognizes is unknown. Following RNA extraction, reverse transcription yielded cDNA that acted as the sequencing template. Clones were sequenced by immunoSEQ multiplex PCR, and TCRdb holds only the in-frame ones, with some missing. The sample carries roughly 200,000 clones, 50% to 60% recorded once. The treatment was: oral pan-JAK inhibitor, 5-10 mg twice daily. This receptor was taken from a human donor with alopecia areata. The chain has TRBV30 and TRBJ1-1; D is uncertain. Source: CD4+ T cells sorted from blood, taken at week 4, from a patient treated with tofacitinib. The CDR3 protein is CACTTRNTEAFF. In DNA, the CDR3 is TGTGCCTGTACCACTCGGAACACTGAAGCTTTCTTT.